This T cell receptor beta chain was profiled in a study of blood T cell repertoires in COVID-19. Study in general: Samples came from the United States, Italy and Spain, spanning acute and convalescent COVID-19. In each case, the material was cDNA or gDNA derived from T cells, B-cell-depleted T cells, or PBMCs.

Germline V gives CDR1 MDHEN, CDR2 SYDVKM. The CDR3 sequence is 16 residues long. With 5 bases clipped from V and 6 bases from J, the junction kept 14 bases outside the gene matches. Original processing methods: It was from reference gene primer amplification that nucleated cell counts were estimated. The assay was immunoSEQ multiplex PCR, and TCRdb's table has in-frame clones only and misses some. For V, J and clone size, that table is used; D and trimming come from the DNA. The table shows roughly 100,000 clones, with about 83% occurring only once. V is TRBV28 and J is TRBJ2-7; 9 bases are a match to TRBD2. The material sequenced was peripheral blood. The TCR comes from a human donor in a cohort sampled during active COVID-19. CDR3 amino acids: CASSLRAGGLSSEQYF. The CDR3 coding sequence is TGTGCCAGCAGTCTACGAGCGGGGGGATTATCTTCCGAGCAGTACTTC.